The clone carrying this T cell receptor beta chain was seen ten or more times. Building of the TCR beta libraries involved iRepertoire HTBI primers and Arm-PCR of CDR3 regions. TCRdb recomputed calls from the multiplex PCR reads with MiXCR, one row per CDR3 protein. The sample has a few hundred thousand distinct CDR3 sequences, over 15% seen once; the top ten hold about 32%. The data were taken from a study of regulatory T cells in long-lasting Graves disease. Time point of the sample: newly diagnosed GD, antithyroid drugs for less than 3 months. The TCR library was prepared using RNA isolated from PBMCs. The V end lost 5 bases, the J end lost 0 bases, and 8 bases lay between the germline ends. This CDR3 comprises 13 residues. CDR1 and CDR2 from the germline V gene are GTSNPN and SVGIG (reference sequence). The sample was also reused in another study, on T cells in Graves' hyperthyroidism and ophthalmopathy.

The TCR comes from a middle-aged man with Graves disease. The V gene is TRBV30, the J gene TRBJ1-3; D gene uncertain. This material consisted of peripheral blood mononuclear cells (PBMCs), taken at new diagnosis, from a patient treated with antithyroid drugs. CDR3 sequence: CAWHPLSGNTIYF. The CDR3 nucleotides are TGTGCCTGGCACCCCCTCTCTGGAAACACCATATATTTT.